The rows below give T cell receptor beta chains drawn from one sample of a study of cytomegalovirus exposure and HLA in healthy donors. Here immunoSEQ multiplex PCR was the method, and the copy in TCRdb shows in-frame clones only, minus some. The sample holds more than 150,000 clones, more than 65% seen once. The sequenced sample consisted of PBMCs. The receptor source for this set is a girl aged 10-17 years in good health and CMV-seropositive. Both conserved end residues are part of each CDR3. D genes are given only for firm matches. Clone size is shown for a subset of rows, as once, few, many or a class of expanded clone.

clone size: once
V gene: TRBV7-9
J gene: TRBJ2-1
D gene: -
CDR3 DNA: TGTGCCAGCAGCTTAGTGGAGGAGCAGTTCTTC
CDR3 protein: CASSLVEEQFF

clone size: -
V gene: TRBV7-9
J gene: TRBJ1-2
D gene: -
CDR3 DNA: TGTTCCAGCAGCTTAGCCGGAGGGAGGAACTATGGCTACACCTTC
CDR3 protein: CSSSLAGGRNYGYTF

clone size: -
V gene: TRBV29-1
J gene: TRBJ1-4
D gene: -
CDR3 DNA: TGCAGCGGGGGAGGGGAAGAAAAACTGTTTTTT
CDR3 protein: CSGGGEEKLFF

clone size: once
V gene: TRBV10-3
J gene: TRBJ2-5
D gene: -
CDR3 DNA: TGTGCCATCAGTGCGCGGGACAGTAAAGAGACCCAGTACTTC
CDR3 protein: CAISARDSKETQYF

clone size: -
V gene: TRBV7-2
J gene: TRBJ1-2
D gene: -
CDR3 DNA: TGTGCCAGCAGCGTCCAGGGTCGGGGCTACACCTTC
CDR3 protein: CASSVQGRGYTF

clone size: -
V gene: TRBV4-3
J gene: TRBJ2-3
D gene: TRBD1
CDR3 DNA: TGCGCCAGCAGCCCACAGGGGGCAACAAGCACAGATACGCAGTATTTT
CDR3 protein: CASSPQGATSTDTQYF

clone size: -
V gene: TRBV27
J gene: TRBJ2-7
D gene: TRBD1
CDR3 DNA: TGTGCCAGCAGTCCAATATCCGGGACAGAGTACGAGCAGTACTTC
CDR3 protein: CASSPISGTEYEQYF

clone size: -
V gene: TRBV27
J gene: TRBJ2-7
D gene: -
CDR3 DNA: TGTGCCAGCAGTTTAGGTACGGGGGCCTACGAGCAGTACTTC
CDR3 protein: CASSLGTGAYEQYF

clone size: -
V gene: TRBV4-1
J gene: TRBJ2-5
D gene: -
CDR3 DNA: TGCGCCAGCAGCCAAGATACAGGAACGACCCAAGAGACCCAGTACTTC
CDR3 protein: CASSQDTGTTQETQYF

clone size: -
V gene: TRBV5-4
J gene: TRBJ2-7
D gene: -
CDR3 DNA: TGTGCCAGCAGCCGACAACAGGTAAACTACGAGCAGTACTTC
CDR3 protein: CASSRQQVNYEQYF

clone size: -
V gene: TRBV7-2
J gene: TRBJ1-2
D gene: -
CDR3 DNA: TGTGCCAGCAGCTCCTTGACAAGCGGCTACACCTTC
CDR3 protein: CASSSLTSGYTF

clone size: -
V gene: TRBV11-3
J gene: TRBJ2-3
D gene: TRBD2
CDR3 DNA: TGTGCCAGCAGCTTAGGACGGAACGGGGGGGCTACAGATACGCAGTATTTT
CDR3 protein: CASSLGRNGGATDTQYF

clone size: -
V gene: TRBV5-1
J gene: TRBJ2-1
D gene: -
CDR3 DNA: TGCGCCAGCAGCTTGGCCGGCGGGGCTCCTGTCAATGAGCAGTTCTTC
CDR3 protein: CASSLAGGAPVNEQFF

clone size: once
V gene: TRBV9
J gene: TRBJ1-2
D gene: -
CDR3 DNA: TGTGCCAGCAGCGTAGGCCAGACTAACTATGGCTACACCTTC
CDR3 protein: CASSVGQTNYGYTF

clone size: -
V gene: TRBV19
J gene: TRBJ2-1
D gene: TRBD1
CDR3 DNA: TGTGCCAGTAGTATCGTCGGACAGGGGGAGTATGAGCAGTTCTTC
CDR3 protein: CASSIVGQGEYEQFF

clone size: -
V gene: TRBV7-9
J gene: TRBJ1-5
D gene: -
CDR3 DNA: TGTGCCAGCAGCCGCGGGGGGCCTCGGGATCAGCCCCAGCATTTT
CDR3 protein: CASSRGGPRDQPQHF

clone size: -
V gene: TRBV4-1
J gene: TRBJ1-6
D gene: TRBD1
CDR3 DNA: TGCGCCAGCAGCCTGGACAGGGGGCGATCACCCCTCCACTTT
CDR3 protein: CASSLDRGRSPLHF

clone size: -
V gene: TRBV2
J gene: TRBJ2-5
D gene: -
CDR3 DNA: TGTGCCAGCACCGCTGGAGGGGGGGCCCGGGAGACCCAGTACTTC
CDR3 protein: CASTAGGGARETQYF

clone size: -
V gene: TRBV5-4
J gene: TRBJ2-7
D gene: TRBD1
CDR3 DNA: TGTGCCAGCAGCAAAGGACAGGGGGGAAGGGGATTCTACGAGCAGTACTTC
CDR3 protein: CASSKGQGGRGFYEQYF

clone size: -
V gene: TRBV6-5
J gene: TRBJ1-4
D gene: TRBD1
CDR3 DNA: TGTGCCAGCCGCCGACAGGGGGTGACTAATGAAAAACTGTTTTTT
CDR3 protein: CASRRQGVTNEKLFF

clone size: -
V gene: TRBV4-3
J gene: TRBJ2-7
D gene: TRBD1
CDR3 DNA: TGCGCCAGCAGCCAAGGCCCGGGACAGAGCTACGAGCAGTACTTC
CDR3 protein: CASSQGPGQSYEQYF

clone size: -
V gene: TRBV13
J gene: TRBJ2-1
D gene: -
CDR3 DNA: TGTGCCAGCAGCCTTCCGGTGTGGGAGCGCTCCTACAATGAGCAGTTCTTC
CDR3 protein: CASSLPVWERSYNEQFF

clone size: -
V gene: TRBV6-1
J gene: TRBJ1-5
D gene: -
CDR3 DNA: TGTGCCAGCAGTGCGACAATTAGCAATCAGCCCCAGCATTTT
CDR3 protein: CASSATISNQPQHF

clone size: -
V gene: TRBV9
J gene: TRBJ1-1
D gene: TRBD1
CDR3 DNA: TGTGCCAGCAGCGTAGGGTTATCGGGGACAGGGCAATACACTGAAGCTTTCTTT
CDR3 protein: CASSVGLSGTGQYTEAFF

clone size: -
V gene: TRBV30
J gene: TRBJ1-5
D gene: -
CDR3 DNA: TGTGCCTGGAGTAGGGGGGGTCCTCAACCCCAGCATTTT
CDR3 protein: CAWSRGGPQPQHF

clone size: -
V gene: TRBV7-7
J gene: TRBJ2-5
D gene: -
CDR3 DNA: TGTGCCAGCAGTCCCCCGAGCGGACGGACCCAGTACTTC
CDR3 protein: CASSPPSGRTQYF

clone size: -
V gene: TRBV6-5
J gene: TRBJ2-1
D gene: TRBD2
CDR3 DNA: TGTGCCAGCAAGAGGAGCGGGGGGGATTACAATGAGCAGTTCTTC
CDR3 protein: CASKRSGGDYNEQFF